The T cell receptor beta chain described here comes from a study of blood T cells in healthy people across ages (dated by TCRdb to the mid-2010s). Broadly, across the study: In model experiments, template switching captured about one uniquely barcoded TCR beta cDNA molecule for every two T cells. The study measured age-related changes in TCR beta repertoire diversity using deep sequencing normalized with unique cDNA molecular identifiers. Four age groups were formed from the donors: young (average 16 years), middle-aged (approximately 40), aged (62) and long-lived (approximately 78). Donors of different ages were randomly distributed across sequencing lanes to avoid experimental bias. Using the same blood draw, the study looked at two additional independent replicas of 1 million unique cDNA reads for two donors, one aged 18 to 30 and the other aged 80 or older.

Library preparation employed 5' RACE. Instrument used: Illumina HiSeq 2500. A second roughly 6 to 12 cycle PCR used a sample-barcoded 5' primer and a J-beta primer mix. A template-switch 5' adaptor carrying 12 random nucleotides introduced a unique molecular identifier onto each TCR beta cDNA molecule. Each sample yielded at least 3 million CDR3-containing paired-end reads. All of the RNA was converted into first-strand cDNA using the Mint cDNA synthesis kit, with a TRBC-specific oligonucleotide serving as the primer. Following uracil-DNA glycosylase treatment, all cDNA underwent a first 18-cycle PCR with the universal primers M1SS and BC2_uni_R. In the paper's pipeline: For normalization, 1 million high-quality reads were randomly selected from each sample, with every read carrying a distinct molecular identifier. Instead of being binned into consensus sequences, reads with shared molecular identifiers were discarded. MiTCR, with a Q25 quality threshold and the strictest error-elimination algorithm, was used for CDR3 identification, clonotype clustering and error correction. Lower-bound total TCR beta diversity was estimated with a nonparametric unseen species model using Euler transformation. TCRdb took the public reads, trimmed them with fastp at Q25, ran MiXCR for clone calling and kept in-frame beta chains. Rows matching on CDR3 protein sequence are summarized as one entry with the most common DNA and genes. TCRdb assigned the V and J calls; the authors' analysis was not used. The sample table lists fewer than 950,000 distinct CDR3 sequences, about 55% of them with a count of one. Around 41% of the sample is in the top ten clones.

The 35 to 40 donors, aged about 6 to 90 years, were systemically healthy Caucasian individuals from Russia. Each donor gave roughly 9.5 milliliters of peripheral blood, collected into EDTA-treated Vacutainer tubes. Ficoll-Paque density-gradient centrifugation was used to isolate PBMCs, with at least 6 million per sample. Trizol reagent was used to extract total RNA from PBMCs, with at least 6 micrograms per sample. For every donor, flow cytometry on a PBMC aliquot measured the percentage of naive CD45RAhigh/CD27high T cells. Results and caveats for the whole study, not just this receptor: Estimates of total diversity based on one million sequenced T cells were considered lower bounds and underestimates. Compared with the aged group, more naive CD4+ T cells, fewer expanded clones and increased TCR diversity were shown by the long-lived group, suggesting age selection. Since profiling was done on bulk unsorted PBMCs, naive and antigen-experienced compartments could not be conclusively compared. Observed TCR beta diversity per million T cells fell roughly linearly with age, and a significant reduction was already apparent by age roughly 40. Donor CMV infection status was unknown, potentially confounding age-related changes in expanded clonotypes. There was a strong correlation between observed TCR beta diversity and the percentage of naive T cells measured by flow cytometry.

For CDR1 and CDR2, the germline V gene lists SGHRS and YFSETQ. Trimmed from V: 1 base; trimmed from J: 5 bases; junction bases lacking a gene match: 5. From the cysteine through the phenylalanine, the CDR3 covers 16 amino acids. Only the CDR3 portion is preserved as DNA: 48 bases, with reading frame beginning at the first base. For this clonotype: Its antigen is not yet known. No base qualities exist here, and no much larger clone lies one base off it.

The clonotype originates from a man older than 75 in good health. Rearrangement joined TRBV5-1 to TRBJ2-1, and 11 bases in between align with TRBD1. Sequenced sample: blood. CDR3 reads: CASSLNGQGADNEQFF. The bases read TGCGCCAGCAGCTTGAACGGACAGGGGGCAGACAATGAGCAGTTCTTC.